This T cell receptor beta chain was retrieved from a study of blood T cell repertoires in COVID-19. About the research overall: The samples span acute and convalescent COVID-19 from the United States, Italy and Spain. Sources were T cells, B-cell-depleted T cells, or PBMCs; the material itself was cDNA or gDNA.

Source study methods: Estimation of nucleated cell counts relied on the amplification of reference gene primers. The repertoire was sequenced with immunoSEQ multiplex PCR; TCRdb's copy has only in-frame clones and lacks some. V, J and clone size derive from that table, while D and trimming were established from the DNA sequence. The sample shows about 280,000 clones, nearly 90% of them seen only once. The length of the CDR3 is 17 residues. J lost 4 bases, V lost 2 bases, and 7 bases had no gene match. Germline V lookup: CDR1 MNHEY, CDR2 SMNVEV (reference sequence). Material: peripheral blood. The rearrangement links TRBV27 to TRBJ2-3, with 12 nucleotides matching TRBD2. This receptor was obtained from a woman aged 25 to 39 with COVID-19, enrolled during active disease. The CDR3 reads CASSLEKLAGGPDTQYF. The CDR3 DNA sequence: TGTGCCAGCAGTTTAGAGAAACTAGCGGGGGGCCCAGATACGCAGTATTTT.